This passage covers 14 T cell receptor beta chains from one sample sequenced in a study of cytomegalovirus exposure and HLA in healthy donors. The PCR was carried out with 60 Vbeta primers and 13 Jbeta primers. Profiled with immunoSEQ multiplex PCR; TCRdb holds only in-frame clones, not every one. Counted here are about 170,000 clones, 76% occurring once; the ten biggest clones make up about 0.8%. Sequencing input: PBMCs. Receptor source: a female donor in good health and CMV-seronegative.

This chain connects TRBV5-4 to TRBJ1-3, with D possibly TRBD1 on 5 matching bases. The V end was cut by 5 bases, the J end by 2 bases, with 14 bases between. The germline CDR1 and CDR2 sequences are SGHNT and YYREEE (reference sequence). CDR3 size: 15 residues. CDR3 in amino acids: CASRPGGEPGNTIYF. The CDR3 DNA sequence: TGTGCCAGCAGGCCCGGGGGGGAACCTGGAAACACCATATATTTT.

Regarding this clone: The junction shows a germline mismatch at one end, possibly a read error. The chain has TRBV30 and TRBJ2-3, with D unclear. From germline, CDR1 is GTSNPN and CDR2 SVGIG (reference sequence). This CDR3 spans 11 amino acids. Here the CDR3 reads CGWGSLNTQYF. The CDR3 bases are TGTGGCTGGGGTAGTTTGAATACGCAGTATTTT.

This chain links TRBV7-9 with TRBJ2-7, with no clear D. The V end was cut by 3 bases, the J end by 0 bases, with 3 bases between. This CDR3 spans 12 amino acids. CDR1 and CDR2 (germline): SEHNR, FQNEAQ (reference sequence). The CDR3 loop is CASSLSSYEQYF. The CDR3 DNA reads as TGTGCCAGCAGCTTGAGCTCCTACGAGCAGTACTTC.

The rearrangement links TRBV28 to TRBJ1-2, with 7 bases lining up with TRBD1. The CDR3 has 15 residues. Germline V gene sequence: CDR1 MDHEN, CDR2 SYDVKM. V lost 3 bases, J lost 8 bases, and 12 bases stayed unmatched. The CDR3 loop reads CASSFGGGGGRGYTF. Here the CDR3 DNA reads TGTGCCAGCAGTTTCGGCGGAGGGGGCGGACGGGGCTACACCTTC.

The J gene is TRBJ2-1, the V gene TRBV11-2; 13 nucleotides line up with TRBD2. The junction had 1 base not matched to a gene; V was cut back by 4 bases and J by 7 bases. This CDR3 contains 14 residues. Germline V lookup: CDR1 SGHAT, CDR2 FQNNGV. The CDR3 coding sequence is TGTGCCAGCAGCTGGGGACTAGCGGGAAATGAGCAGTTCTTC. Its translation is CASSWGLAGNEQFF.

The rearrangement joins TRBV20-1 to TRBJ1-2, with D uncertain. Trimming cost V 3 bases and J 4 bases, with 3 bases left between them. The CDR3 length is 10 residues. Germline values: CDR1 DFQATT, CDR2 SNEGSKA (reference sequence). The CDR3 spells CSARAYGYTF. The CDR3, as DNA: TGCAGTGCTAGGGCCTATGGCTACACCTTC.

The rearrangement links TRBV19 to TRBJ1-3, with D unclear. The V gene lost 3 bases and the J gene lost 0 bases, with 18 bases spanning the gap. The CDR3 consists of 18 residues. Germline lookup yields CDR1 LNHDA and CDR2 SQIVND (reference sequence). CDR3 protein: CASSIGRSLISSGNTIYF. DNA for the CDR3: TGTGCCAGTAGTATCGGCAGGTCGCTAATTTCCTCTGGAAACACCATATATTTT.

This sequence joins TRBV9 and TRBJ2-2; 8 nucleotides align to TRBD1. The germline V gene has CDR1 SGDLS and CDR2 YYNGEE. The CDR3 has 16 amino acids. The V gene end was trimmed by 3 bases and the J gene end by 7 bases; junction bases not matched to a gene: 11. CDR3 nucleotides: TGTGCCAGCAGCGCGCCCGACGGACAGGGCGGCGGGGAGCTGTTTTTT. This translates into CASSAPDGQGGGELFF.

This clone was seen a few times. This sequence joins TRBV4-2 and TRBJ2-5; a possible D gene is TRBD2 (7 bases). Trimming cost V 3 bases and J 5 bases, with 37 bases left between them. CDR1 and CDR2 from the germline V gene are LGHNA and YNFKEQ. The CDR3 sequence is 22 residues long. The CDR3 DNA is TGTGCCAGCAGCCAGAAGAGTAGGGGTCTAGCGGTAGCAGGGGAGCAGTCGGAGACCCAGTACTTC. It yields the protein CASSQKSRGLAVAGEQSETQYF.

The rearrangement links TRBV25-1 to TRBJ1-1; 8 bases align to TRBD1. This CDR3 contains 14 residues. The J segment lost 7 bases and the V segment lost 4 bases, leaving 8 bases of the junction unmatched. From germline, CDR1 is MGHDK and CDR2 SYGVNS. In nucleotides, the CDR3 is TGTGCCAGCAGTGCCCGGGACAGGCGTTATGAAGCTTTCTTT. This translates into CASSARDRRYEAFF.

The chain carries TRBV19 and TRBJ2-3, with 7 bases lining up with TRBD2. Trimming at V came to 1 base and at J to 2 bases, leaving 6 bases not matched to a gene. Germline V lookup: CDR1 LNHDA, CDR2 SQIVND (reference sequence). This CDR3 is 16 amino acids long. The DNA for the CDR3 is TGTGCCAGTAGTATAGTTTCTAGCGGATTCACAGATACGCAGTATTTT. Protein product: CASSIVSSGFTDTQYF.

The genes are TRBV5-4 and TRBJ2-5, with D possibly matching TRBD2 (5 bases). The V gene's germline CDR1 is SGHNT and CDR2 YYREEE (reference sequence). Trimming left V 3 bases short and J 3 bases short, with 9 bases between. This CDR3 spans 13 amino acids. In DNA form, the CDR3 reads TGTGCCAGCAGCTATCAAGCGGAAGAGACCCAGTACTTC. Translation gives CASSYQAEETQYF.

The chain joins TRBV7-3 to TRBJ2-3, with unresolved D. The CDR3 runs 14 residues. V dropped 6 bases and J dropped 4 bases, with 14 bases sitting between them. Germline assignment: CDR1 SGHTA and CDR2 FQGTGA. The CDR3 spells CASSSRGGSDTQYF. CDR3 in DNA: TGTGCCAGCAGTTCCCGAGGTGGATCAGATACGCAGTATTTT.

This chain joins TRBV5-6 and TRBJ2-3; 10 nucleotides align to TRBD2. CDR3 length: 19 residues. Germline CDR1 reads SGHDT; CDR2 reads YYEEEE. V trimming: 3 bases; J trimming: 0 bases; junction bases outside the gene matches: 13. The CDR3 DNA is TGTGCCAGCAGCTCCCTCGGAGCGGGGGGGCCGTCTAGCACAGATACGCAGTATTTT. Translation gives CASSSLGAGGPSSTDTQYF.